Ten or more counts support the clone carrying this TCR beta chain. Antigen: not known. Attachment of unique molecular identifiers was made to individual cDNA molecules. TCRdb passed the 5' RACE reads through MiXCR, listing each CDR3 protein once. The sample has about 58,000 distinct CDR3 sequences; 10% to 15% are singletons. The sample comes from a study of early T cells in non-severe SARS-CoV-2 infection. Study-wide background: RNA in bulk from unsorted whole blood was sequenced, and chains were unpaired.

Points from the study as a whole: VDJdb matching skewed toward anti-spike CD8 responses, missing private and CD4 specificities.

Germline CDR1 ENHRY, CDR2 SYGVKD. J lost 4 bases, V lost 9 bases, and 3 bases had no gene match. CDR3 length: 13 amino acids. The J gene is TRBJ2-3, the V gene TRBV10-3; TRBD2 matches at 11 bases. The sample consisted of whole blood. The TCR was taken from an adult who was a healthcare worker with PCR-confirmed SARS-CoV-2 infection or an uninfected control (not recorded which). This chain's CDR3 is CAISSGGPDTQYF. The CDR3 DNA sequence: TGTGCCATATCTAGCGGGGGGCCAGATACGCAGTATTTT.